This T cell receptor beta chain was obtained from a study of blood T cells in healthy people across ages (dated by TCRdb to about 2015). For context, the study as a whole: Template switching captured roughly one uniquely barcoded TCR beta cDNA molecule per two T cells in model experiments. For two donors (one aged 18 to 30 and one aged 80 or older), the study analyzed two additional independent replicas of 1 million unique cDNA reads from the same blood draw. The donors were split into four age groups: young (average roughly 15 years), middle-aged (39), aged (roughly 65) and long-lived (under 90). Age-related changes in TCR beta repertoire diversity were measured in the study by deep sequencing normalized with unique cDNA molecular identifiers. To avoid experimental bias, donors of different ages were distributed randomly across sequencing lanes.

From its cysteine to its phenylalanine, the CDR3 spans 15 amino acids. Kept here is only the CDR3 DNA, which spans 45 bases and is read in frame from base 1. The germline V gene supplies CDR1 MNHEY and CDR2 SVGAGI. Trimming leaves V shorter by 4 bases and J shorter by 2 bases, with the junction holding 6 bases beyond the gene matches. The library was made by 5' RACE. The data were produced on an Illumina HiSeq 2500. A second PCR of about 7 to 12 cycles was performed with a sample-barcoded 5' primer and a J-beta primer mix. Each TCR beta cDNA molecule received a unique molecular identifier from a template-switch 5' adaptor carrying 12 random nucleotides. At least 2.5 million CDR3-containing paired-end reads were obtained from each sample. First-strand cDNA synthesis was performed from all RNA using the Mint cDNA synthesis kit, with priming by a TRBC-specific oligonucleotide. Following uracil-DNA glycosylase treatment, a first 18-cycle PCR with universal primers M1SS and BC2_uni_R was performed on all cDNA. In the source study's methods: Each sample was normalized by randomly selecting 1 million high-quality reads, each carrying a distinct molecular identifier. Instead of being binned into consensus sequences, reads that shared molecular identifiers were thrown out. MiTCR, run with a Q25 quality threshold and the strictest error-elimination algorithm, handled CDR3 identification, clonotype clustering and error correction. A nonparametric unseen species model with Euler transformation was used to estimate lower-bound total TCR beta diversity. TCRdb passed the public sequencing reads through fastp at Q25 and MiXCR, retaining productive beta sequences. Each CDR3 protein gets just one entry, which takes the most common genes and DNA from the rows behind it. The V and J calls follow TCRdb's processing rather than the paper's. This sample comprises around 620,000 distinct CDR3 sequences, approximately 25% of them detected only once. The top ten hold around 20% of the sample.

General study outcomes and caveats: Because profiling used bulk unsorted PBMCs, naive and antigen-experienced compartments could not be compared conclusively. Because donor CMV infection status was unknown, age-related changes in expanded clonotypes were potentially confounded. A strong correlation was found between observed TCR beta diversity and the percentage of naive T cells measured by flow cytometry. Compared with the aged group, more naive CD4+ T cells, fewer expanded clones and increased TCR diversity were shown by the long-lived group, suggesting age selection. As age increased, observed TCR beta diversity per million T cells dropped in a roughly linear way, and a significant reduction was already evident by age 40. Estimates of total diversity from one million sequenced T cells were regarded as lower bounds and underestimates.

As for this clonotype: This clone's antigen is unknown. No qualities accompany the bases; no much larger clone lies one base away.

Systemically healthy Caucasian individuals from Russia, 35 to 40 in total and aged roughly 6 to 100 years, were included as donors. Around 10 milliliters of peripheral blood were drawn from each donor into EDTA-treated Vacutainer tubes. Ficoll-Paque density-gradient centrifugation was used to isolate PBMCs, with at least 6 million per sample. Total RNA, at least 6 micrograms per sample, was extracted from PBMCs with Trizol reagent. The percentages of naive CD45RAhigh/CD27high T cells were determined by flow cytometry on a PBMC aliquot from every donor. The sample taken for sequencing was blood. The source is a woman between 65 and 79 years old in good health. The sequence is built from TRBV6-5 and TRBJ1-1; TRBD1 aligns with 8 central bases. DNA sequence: TGTGCCAGCAGTTCTCGGACAGGGCGCAACACTGAAGCTTTCTTT. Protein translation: CASSSRTGRNTEAFF.